The 2 T cell receptor beta chains given below trace back to one sample, sequenced in a study of T cell responses to AZD1222 COVID-19 vaccine. The assay was immunoSEQ multiplex PCR, and TCRdb's table has in-frame clones only and misses some. Here the sample spans 150,000 to 200,000 clones, around 92% being singletons. The sequencing used peripheral blood, collected on day 0 of AZD1222 vaccination. The receptors were sampled from an adult in good health.

This clone was seen only a few times. The rearrangement joins TRBV9 to TRBJ1-1; maybe TRBD1 (5 bases). This CDR3 contains 15 residues. Germline V gene lookup returns CDR1 SGDLS and CDR2 YYNGEE. V was cut by 0 bases and J by 0 bases, with 9 bases left in between. CDR3 nucleotides: TGTGCCAGCAGCGTAGCACGGGGGATGAACACTGAAGCTTTCTTT. It translates to CASSVARGMNTEAFF. Combining the CDR3 with reference TRBV9 and TRBJ1-1 gives the whole variable domain DSGVTQTPKHLITATGQRVTLRCSPRSGDLSVYWYQQSLDQGLQFLIQYYNGEERAKGNILERFSAQQFPDLHSELNLSSLELGDSALYFCASSVARGMNTEAFFGQGTRLTVV.

The rearrangement uses TRBV7-9 and TRBJ1-1; TRBD1 agrees at 11 bases. CDR3 size: 15 residues. The V segment lost 5 bases and the J segment 11 bases; nucleotides outside the gene matches: 13. CDR1 SEHNR and CDR2 FQNEAQ come from the germline V gene (reference sequence). CDR3 region: CASSPLRDRGMVAFF. In nucleotides, the CDR3 is TGTGCCAGCAGCCCTCTCCGGGACAGGGGGATGGTGGCTTTCTTT. Supplemented by reference TRBV7-9 and TRBJ1-1, the full variable domain reads DTGVSQNPRHKITKRGQNVTFRCDPISEHNRLYWYRQTLGQGPEFLTYFQNEAQLEKSRLLSDRFSAERPKGSFSTLEIQRTEQGDSAMYLCASSPLRDRGMVAFFGQGTRLTVV.